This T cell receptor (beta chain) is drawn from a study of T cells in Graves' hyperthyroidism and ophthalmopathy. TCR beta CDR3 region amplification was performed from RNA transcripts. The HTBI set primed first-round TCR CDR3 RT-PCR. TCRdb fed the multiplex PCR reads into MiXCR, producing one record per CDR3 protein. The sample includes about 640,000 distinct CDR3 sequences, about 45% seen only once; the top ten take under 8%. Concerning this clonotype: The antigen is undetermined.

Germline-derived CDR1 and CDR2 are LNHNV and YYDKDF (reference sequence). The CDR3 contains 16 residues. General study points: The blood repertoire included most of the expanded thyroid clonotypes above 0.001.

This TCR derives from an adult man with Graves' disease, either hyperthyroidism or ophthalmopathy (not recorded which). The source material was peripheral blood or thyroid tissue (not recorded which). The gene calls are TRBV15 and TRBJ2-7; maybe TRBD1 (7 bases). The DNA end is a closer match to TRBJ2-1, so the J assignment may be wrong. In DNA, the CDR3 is TGTGCCACCAGCAGAAGCAGGGGGGCGATGAACAATGAGCAGTTCTTC. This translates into CATSRSRGAMNNEQFF.